Below, one T cell receptor (beta chain) is given with its context. Produced via immunoSEQ multiplex PCR; TCRdb's table is partial and in-frame only. Of about 65,000 clones listed, 90% to 95% are singletons. The sample is drawn from a study of cytomegalovirus exposure and HLA in healthy donors. This CDR3 is 13 amino acids long. CDR1 is LNHDA and CDR2 is SQIVND in the germline V gene (reference sequence). Unmatched junction bases numbered 3, after V lost 5 bases and J lost 4 bases. The chain couples TRBV19 to TRBJ2-7, with 9 bases lining up with TRBD1. This receptor was identified in a man younger than 35 in good health and CMV-seropositive. The sample consisted of PBMCs. In DNA, the CDR3 is TGTGCCAGTAGTCCCGGGACAGGGTACGAGCAGTACTTC. This gives the protein CASSPGTGYEQYF.